The 20 T cell receptor beta chains reported below all come from one sample, sequenced in a study of response to subunit inactivated influenza vaccine. TCRdb analysed the RT-PCR reads with MiXCR anew, one entry per CDR3 protein. Among over 750,000 distinct CDR3 sequences, roughly 20% were seen once, and the ten largest hold roughly a tenth. The source material was PBMCs from blood, sampled around 5 days after vaccination. The receptors were gathered from a man aged 45-60 years who received an inactivated influenza vaccine.

J is TRBJ2-2 and V is TRBV7-9; 10 bases map to TRBD2. CDR1 is SEHNR, CDR2 FQNEAQ, per germline (reference sequence). V was clipped by 5 bases and J by 4 bases; unmatched bases: 7. The CDR3 is made up of 16 amino acids. The CDR3 region has the DNA TGTGCCAGCAGCCTCTCCGGGACTAGCGCCACCGGGGAGCTGTTTTTT. Translation gives CASSLSGTSATGELFF.

This clonotype was found a few times. The gene calls are TRBV6-2 or TRBV6-3 and TRBJ2-1, with TRBD2 matching over 7 bases. V lost 6 bases, J lost 6 bases, and 14 bases stayed unmatched. This CDR3 has 16 amino acids. Per the germline V gene, CDR1 is MNHEY and CDR2 is SVGEGT. The DNA of the CDR3 is TGTGCCAGCAGCTCACCCCGGGGAGGGAAGGTCAATGAGCAGTTCTTC. As protein: CASSSPRGGKVNEQFF.

Only a few counts were recorded for this clonotype. The J gene is TRBJ2-7, the V gene TRBV20-1; D is unresolved. The CDR3 is 11 amino acids. V lost 1 base and J 12 bases, leaving 13 bases between the germline ends. Germline CDR1 DFQATT, CDR2 SNEGSKA (reference sequence). The CDR3 coding sequence is TGCAGTGCTAGAGTTGGCGTTCAGTGGTACTTC. This encodes CSARVGVQWYF.

This clonotype appeared many times. The genes are TRBV9 and TRBJ2-3; D not resolved. Germline V lookup: CDR1 SGDLS, CDR2 YYNGEE. This CDR3 contains 15 residues. V was pared by 4 bases and J by 4 bases, with 16 bases between. CDR3 protein: CASSPDGVGPDTQYF. The CDR3 nucleotides are TGTGCCAGCAGCCCAGATGGGGTGGGCCCAGATACGCAGTATTTT.

This chain joins TRBV25-1 and TRBJ2-3; 7 nucleotides align to TRBD1. The germline gives CDR1 MGHDK, CDR2 SYGVNS. The V and J ends lost 6 bases and 0 bases, in that order; junction bases with no gene match: 6. This CDR3 has 15 amino acids. The CDR3 bases are TGTGCCAGCAGACCCGGGACAGAAAGCACAGATACGCAGTATTTT. Its translation is CASRPGTESTDTQYF.

This clonotype showed up many times. This CDR3 reads CASSPVVGREISDTQYF. The CDR3 bases are TGTGCCAGCAGCCCGGTCGTTGGGCGGGAGATTTCAGATACGCAGTATTTT. The chain employs TRBV7-6 and TRBJ2-3; 7 bases fit TRBD2. J was trimmed by 4 bases and V by 5 bases; bases with no gene match: 15. Germline V gene lookup returns CDR1 SGHVS and CDR2 FNYEAQ. The CDR3 spans 17 residues.

A few counts support this clonotype. This chain connects TRBV20-1 to TRBJ2-7; no clear D gene. Germline loops: CDR1 DFQATT, CDR2 SNEGSKA (reference sequence). With 8 bases removed from V and 3 bases from J, the gap between germline ends came to 20 bases. The CDR3 totals 14 residues. The CDR3 here is CSPLYRAAFYEQYF. DNA for the CDR3: TGCAGTCCCTTATATCGGGCAGCCTTCTACGAGCAGTACTTC.

The chain carries TRBV18 and TRBJ1-4, with D possibly matching TRBD1 (5 bases). The CDR3 sequence is 16 residues long. CDR1 is KGHSH and CDR2 is LQKENI in the germline V gene. The V and J ends lost 6 bases and 3 bases respectively, with 17 bases between them. CDR3 nucleotide sequence: TGTGCCAGCTCCCAGACTGTGGGGGTGGCTAATGAAAAACTGTTTTTT. The encoded protein is CASSQTVGVANEKLFF. The variable domain in full, with the rest retrieved from reference TRBV18 and TRBJ1-4, is NAGVMQNPRHLVRRRGQEARLRCSPMKGHSHVYWYRQLPEEGLKFMVYLQKENIIDESGMPKERFSAEFPKEGPSILRIQQVVRGDSAAYFCASSQTVGVANEKLFFGSGTQLSVL.

The V call is TRBV7-2, the J call TRBJ1-1; D ambiguous. V lost 5 bases to trimming and J lost 0 bases, with 13 bases between them. The CDR3 has 15 residues. CDR1 is SGHTA and CDR2 is FQGNSA in the germline V gene. The CDR3 sequence: CASSLGRTMNTEAFF. As DNA, the CDR3 is TGTGCCAGCAGCCTGGGCCGGACCATGAACACTGAAGCTTTCTTT.

A few counts support this clonotype. This chain uses TRBV5-1 with TRBJ2-2, with D tentatively TRBD2 (6 bases). V dropped 4 bases and J dropped 5 bases, with 18 bases sitting between them. CDR1 is SGHRS and CDR2 is YFSETQ in the germline V gene. The CDR3 extends over 16 amino acids. CDR3 amino acids: CASSPRRGGGTGELFF. DNA for the CDR3: TGCGCCAGCAGCCCAAGGCGGGGCGGTGGGACCGGGGAGCTGTTTTTT.

This clonotype appeared a few times. The CDR3 sequence is CASSKPGQGKGAEAFF. CDR3 DNA sequence: TGTGCCAGCAGTAAACCGGGACAGGGGAAGGGAGCTGAAGCTTTCTTT. V usage is TRBV6-4 and J usage is TRBJ1-1; 10 positions agree with TRBD1. V lost 5 bases and J lost 6; bases outside the gene matches: 12. Germline V CDR1 and CDR2: MRHNA, SNTAGT. CDR3 size: 16 residues.

V is TRBV19 and J is TRBJ1-4; 8 bases match TRBD1. CDR1 LNHDA and CDR2 SQIVND come from the germline V gene (reference sequence). V lost 7 bases and J lost 8; bases outside the gene matches: 6. The CDR3 covers 13 residues. The DNA for the CDR3 is TGTGCCAGTAACGGACAGGGTGGCGAAAAACTGTTTTTT. Translation: CASNGQGGEKLFF.

This clonotype has ten or more counts. The genes are TRBV5-1 and TRBJ2-1, with 9 positions matching TRBD2. The CDR3 has 16 amino acids. V lost 0 bases to trimming and J lost 4 bases; unmatched junction nucleotides: 5. Per the germline V gene, CDR1 is SGHRS and CDR2 is YFSETQ. The CDR3 nucleotides read TGCGCCAGCAGCTTGGCCCCCACTAGCGGGTACAATGAGCAGTTCTTC. It codes for CASSLAPTSGYNEQFF.

The chain recombines TRBV10-3 with TRBJ1-2; no clear D gene. The CDR3 consists of 12 residues. Germline CDR1 and CDR2: ENHRY and SYGVKD. Trimming shortened V by 6 bases and J by 2 bases, and 7 bases separated the two germline ends. CDR3 sequence (DNA): TGTGCCATCAGAACGATAAACTATGGCTACACCTTC. Translating gives CAIRTINYGYTF.

This chain uses TRBV15 with TRBJ2-5, with D possibly TRBD1 on 5 matching bases. The CDR3 consists of 15 residues. V was cut by 1 base and J by 4 bases, with 13 bases left in between. Germline values: CDR1 LNHNV, CDR2 YYDKDF (reference sequence). The CDR3 DNA reads as TGTGCCACCAGCAGAGTCAGGGCCCTCGGAGAGACCCAGTACTTC. Translation gives CATSRVRALGETQYF.

V gene TRBV29-1 combines with J gene TRBJ2-1; D might be TRBD2 (5 bases). Deletions cut 4 bases from V and 8 bases from J, with 21 bases between. The germline V gene encodes CDR1 SQVTM and CDR2 ANQGSEA. CDR3 length: 15 amino acids. CDR3 bases: TGCAGCGTTGTCCCGTTAGGCCCTGTCGGGGATGAGCAGTTCTTC. It is translated as CSVVPLGPVGDEQFF.

This clonotype occurred a few times. The chain combines TRBV7-9 with TRBJ2-3, with TRBD2 matching 8 bases. Losses at the gene ends were 1 base for V and 2 bases for J; bases not matched to a gene: 8. This CDR3 region has 17 residues. Germline V CDR1 and CDR2: SEHNR, FQNEAQ (reference sequence). In DNA form, the CDR3 reads TGTGCCAGCAGCTTAGGTCGCGTTAGCGGGATCACAGATACGCAGTATTTT. It yields the protein CASSLGRVSGITDTQYF.

This clonotype was seen repeatedly, ten times or more. V usage is TRBV15 and J usage is TRBJ2-7; D is possibly TRBD1 (5 bases). Germline values: CDR1 LNHNV, CDR2 YYDKDF (reference sequence). This CDR3 contains 14 residues. The germline V and J ends were trimmed by 0 bases and 1 base, with 7 bases remaining between them. The CDR3 spells CATSRDRVSYEQYF. CDR3 coding DNA: TGTGCCACCAGCAGAGACAGGGTTTCCTACGAGCAGTACTTC. The full variable domain, completed using reference TRBV15 and TRBJ2-7, is DAMVIQNPRYQVTQFGKPVTLSCSQTLNHNVMYWYQQKSSQAPKLLFHYYDKDFNNEADTPDNFQSRRPNTSFCFLDIRSPGLGDTAMYLCATSRDRVSYEQYFGPGTRLTVT.

This clonotype was observed a handful of times. The CDR3 coding sequence is TGCAGTGCTAGAGATCGAGGCAAGATGACCTACGAGCAGTACTTC. Its protein product is CSARDRGKMTYEQYF. The chain has TRBV20-1 and TRBJ2-7; no clear D. The CDR3 is made up of 15 amino acids. Trimming shortened V by 0 bases and J by 2 bases, and 14 bases separated the two germline ends. Germline CDR1 and CDR2: DFQATT and SNEGSKA (reference sequence).

This clonotype occurred many times. The genes are TRBV7-7 and TRBJ2-5; 11 nucleotides align to TRBD2. Losses at the gene ends were 8 bases for V and 2 bases for J; bases not matched to a gene: 7. The CDR3 consists of 15 residues. The germline V gene encodes CDR1 SSHAT and CDR2 FNYEAQ (reference sequence). CDR3: CASSLGTSGQETQYF. The CDR3, as DNA: TGTGCCAGCTCACTCGGGACTAGCGGACAAGAGACCCAGTACTTC.